This TCR beta chain stems from a study of CXCR3-negative and CXCR3-positive naive CD8 T cells. Turning to this clonotype: The antigen remains undetermined.

The study, taken as a whole, reports: The study found more hydrophobic TRB CDR3s in CXCR3-positive naive cells than in CXCR3-negative naive cells.

Through 5' RACE with UMI labels, the TRB cDNA libraries were prepared. TCRdb reprocessed the 5' RACE reads, with one entry per CDR3 protein and no DNA. The sample totals under 85,000 distinct CDR3 sequences. The V gene's germline CDR1 is DFQATT and CDR2 SNEGSKA (reference sequence). This CDR3 contains 14 residues. Material: naive CXCR3+ CD8+ T cells from blood. The subset here: CD45RO-CCR7+CD27+CD95- naive CD8+ T cells expressing CXCR3 (TNR3+). The clonotype originates from a human donor in good health. Some clones in this sample may be carry-over from other donors' samples. The J gene is TRBJ2-1, the V gene TRBV20-1; the D call from TCRdb, TRBD2, cannot be confirmed without DNA. The CDR3 is CSARTSGGYNEQFF.